The 31 T cell receptor beta chains listed next were all sequenced from one sample in a study of OX40 agonist ivuxolimab in advanced cancers. Sequencing used immunoSEQ multiplex PCR; TCRdb keeps in-frame clones, though not all of them. The sample lists more than 55,000 clones; 89% were seen once. The sample consisted of CD4+ or CD8+ T cells sorted from blood, taken in a trial of the OX40 agonist ivuxolimab. Receptor source: an adult with an advanced solid tumor such as melanoma, head and neck, liver or kidney cancer.

This chain joins TRBV2 and TRBJ2-3; D unclear. Trimming removed 6 bases from V and 5 bases from J, with 9 bases in between. CDR1 SNHLY and CDR2 FYNNEI come from the germline V gene. The CDR3 is 12 amino acids. The CDR3 DNA follows: TGTGCCAGCAGCACAATGGGAGATACGCAGTATTTT. It codes for CASSTMGDTQYF.

The chain uses TRBV9 and TRBJ2-7, with D unresolved. The germline V gene encodes CDR1 SGDLS and CDR2 YYNGEE. V was trimmed by 0 bases and J by 0 bases, leaving 7 bases between them. This CDR3 has 14 amino acids. The CDR3 region has the DNA TGTGCCAGCAGCGTAGCAGTCGGCTCCTACGAGCAGTACTTC. Translating it yields CASSVAVGSYEQYF.

This clone was detected once. The chain combines TRBV19 with TRBJ1-2; 7 positions agree with TRBD1. J lost 2 bases, V lost 3 bases, and 9 bases had no gene match. From germline, CDR1 is LNHDA and CDR2 SQIVND (reference sequence). CDR3 length: 16 amino acids. CDR3 sequence (DNA): TGTGCCAGTAGTATTCTGCTCCCGGGACAGAACTATGGCTACACCTTC. It yields the protein CASSILLPGQNYGYTF.

The chain employs TRBV27 and TRBJ2-7; D remains ambiguous. Germline assignment: CDR1 MNHEY and CDR2 SMNVEV (reference sequence). V gave up 8 bases and J gave up 3 bases, with 17 bases separating them. This CDR3 spans 14 amino acids. CDR3 sequence: CASRSMGFFYEQYF. CDR3 nucleotide sequence: TGTGCCAGCCGGAGTATGGGCTTCTTCTACGAGCAGTACTTC.

The chain combines TRBV7-3 with TRBJ2-1; TRBD2 matches 14 bases. The CDR3 length is 18 residues. V lost 4 bases and J lost 0; bases outside the gene matches: 5. Per the germline V gene, CDR1 is SGHTA and CDR2 is FQGTGA. DNA for the CDR3: TGTGCCAGCAGCTCTCCCGGGACTAGCGGGAGCTCCTACAATGAGCAGTTCTTC. Translating gives CASSSPGTSGSSYNEQFF.

The chain couples TRBV5-1 to TRBJ2-7; D possibly corresponds to TRBD1 (5 bases). V was trimmed by 2 bases and J by 0 bases, leaving 9 bases between them. CDR1 is SGHRS and CDR2 is YFSETQ in the germline V gene. The CDR3 extends over 14 amino acids. This chain's CDR3 is CASSLQVSSYEQYF. The CDR3 nucleotides are TGCGCCAGCAGCTTACAGGTTAGCTCCTACGAGCAGTACTTC. The complete variable domain, with remaining parts taken from reference TRBV5-1 and TRBJ2-7, reads KAGVTQTPRYLIKTRGQQVTLSCSPISGHRSVSWYQQTPGQGLQFLFEYFSETQRNKGNFPGRFSGRQFSNSRSEMNVSTLELGDSALYLCASSLQVSSYEQYFGPGTRLTVT.

This rearrangement joins TRBV11-2 to TRBJ2-7, with D tentatively TRBD2 (5 bases). V gave up 0 bases and J gave up 6 bases, with 18 bases separating them. The CDR3 sequence is 16 residues long. CDR1 is SGHAT and CDR2 is FQNNGV in the germline V gene. CDR3 amino acids: CASSLDIALHAGEQYF. The CDR3, as DNA: TGTGCCAGCAGCTTAGACATAGCGCTACATGCGGGCGAGCAGTACTTC.

The chain combines TRBV27 with TRBJ1-6, with D tentatively TRBD1 (5 bases). CDR3 size: 17 residues. V lost 3 bases, J lost 6 bases, and 18 bases lay in between. Germline CDR1 MNHEY, CDR2 SMNVEV (reference sequence). The CDR3 loop reads CASSFPPLLGPNSPLHF. The CDR3, as DNA: TGTGCCAGCAGTTTCCCCCCCCTGCTGGGGCCTAATTCACCCCTCCACTTT.

V and J are TRBV9 and TRBJ1-2; TRBD1 might be the D (5 bases). V lost 2 bases to trimming and J lost 4 bases, with 9 bases between them. Per the germline V gene, CDR1 is SGDLS and CDR2 is YYNGEE. The CDR3 contains 13 residues. The CDR3 bases are TGTGCCAGCAGCGTGGGGGACGGCTATGGCTACACCTTC. Its translation: CASSVGDGYGYTF.

The V and J genes are TRBV5-4 and TRBJ2-1; 7 nucleotides align to TRBD2. The CDR3 has 14 residues. Per germline, CDR1 SGHNT and CDR2 YYREEE (reference sequence). V lost 2 bases to trimming and J lost 10 bases; unmatched junction nucleotides: 9. The CDR3 spells CASSLPGTTQEQFF. The CDR3 nucleotides are TGTGCCAGCAGCTTACCCGGGACTACCCAAGAGCAGTTCTTC. The full variable domain, completed using reference TRBV5-4 and TRBJ2-1, is ETGVTQSPTHLIKTRGQQVTLRCSSQSGHNTVSWYQQALGQGPQFIFQYYREEENGRGNFPPRFSGLQFPNYSSELNVNALELDDSALYLCASSLPGTTQEQFFGPGTRLTVL.

The chain carries TRBV4-1 and TRBJ1-5; no clear D gene. Germline V gene sequence: CDR1 MGHRA, CDR2 YSYEKL. CDR3 length: 12 amino acids. Trimming stripped 8 bases from V and 5 bases from J, with 10 bases between. DNA of the CDR3: TGCGCCAGCGGAAAGGAGGATCAGCCCCAGCATTTT. Its protein is CASGKEDQPQHF.

The V gene is TRBV28, the J gene TRBJ2-7, with TRBD1 as a possible D gene (6 bases). CDR3 length: 12 residues. V shed 8 bases and J shed 0 bases, with 8 bases lying between them. Germline CDR1 MDHEN, CDR2 SYDVKM. Here the CDR3 DNA reads TGTGCCAGCTCAGGGGACTCCTACGAGCAGTACTTC. It encodes CASSGDSYEQYF. The whole variable domain, remainder taken from reference TRBV28 and TRBJ2-7, is DVKVTQSSRYLVKRTGEKVFLECVQDMDHENMFWYRQDPGLGLRLIYFSYDVKMKEKGDIPEGYSVSREKKERFSLILESASTNQTSMYLCASSGDSYEQYFGPGTRLTVT.

The chain has TRBV5-4 and TRBJ1-2; perhaps TRBD1 as D (6 bases). The CDR3 sequence is 13 residues long. Germline loops: CDR1 SGHNT, CDR2 YYREEE (reference sequence). The ends were cut back, 5 bases at V and 10 bases at J, with 18 bases in the middle. The CDR3 sequence: CASSRDNGGPYTF. In nucleotides, the CDR3 is TGTGCCAGCAGTCGTGACAACGGGGGGCCCTACACCTTC.

This clone was detected only once. The chain is built from TRBV5-1 and TRBJ1-2; D is ambiguous. This CDR3 region has 17 residues. V lost 5 bases to trimming and J lost 3 bases, with 23 bases between them. Looked up from germline, CDR1 is SGHRS and CDR2 is YFSETQ. This CDR3 is CASRTYGWQEVDYGYTF. CDR3 nucleotide sequence: TGCGCCAGCAGGACATACGGGTGGCAAGAGGTGGACTATGGCTACACCTTC.

This chain links TRBV6-1 with TRBJ2-2, with 7 bases that match TRBD2. The germline CDR1 and CDR2 sequences are MNHNS and SASEGT. Trimming removed 7 bases from V and 4 bases from J; junction bases left unmatched: 6. CDR3 size: 14 residues. The CDR3 loop is CASKEGGGTGELFF. The CDR3 nucleotides read TGTGCCAGCAAGGAGGGCGGGGGCACCGGGGAGCTGTTTTTT.

The J gene is TRBJ2-1, the V gene TRBV6-1, with D unresolved. The V end lost 1 base, the J end lost 1 base, and 11 bases lay between the germline ends. CDR1 MNHNS and CDR2 SASEGT come from the germline V gene. The CDR3 length is 16 residues. CDR3 loop: CASSEGHIPSYNEQFF. Here the CDR3 DNA reads TGTGCCAGCAGTGAAGGACACATCCCTTCCTACAATGAGCAGTTCTTC.

The chain is built from TRBV18 and TRBJ2-7; 8 positions match TRBD2. J was trimmed by 6 bases and V by 1 base; bases with no gene match: 11. CDR3 length: 16 amino acids. CDR1 and CDR2 from the germline V gene are KGHSH and LQKENI. The CDR3 region has the DNA TGTGCCAGCTCACCACTGGGACTAGAATCATTCTCCGAGCAGTACTTC. Protein sequence: CASSPLGLESFSEQYF.

A few counts support this clone. This chain links TRBV29-1 with TRBJ2-1; 12 bases are shared with TRBD2. Trimming at V came to 4 bases and at J to 4 bases, leaving 8 bases not matched to a gene. Germline CDR1 is SQVTM and CDR2 is ANQGSEA. This CDR3 contains 16 residues. The CDR3 is CSVGLAGGPGYNEQFF. The CDR3 DNA follows: TGCAGCGTTGGCCTAGCGGGAGGGCCGGGGTACAATGAGCAGTTCTTC.

V usage is TRBV7-2 and J usage is TRBJ2-3; D is unclear. V gave up 3 bases and J gave up 0 bases, with 10 bases separating them. The CDR3 sequence is 15 residues long. CDR1 is SGHTA, CDR2 FQGNSA, per germline. The CDR3 DNA reads as TGTGCCAGCAGCTTGGGGTGGCGGAGCACAGATACGCAGTATTTT. Protein product: CASSLGWRSTDTQYF. Together with reference TRBV7-2 and TRBJ2-3, the CDR3 gives the full variable domain: GAGVSQSPSNKVTEKGKDVELRCDPISGHTALYWYRQSLGQGLEFLIYFQGNSAPDKSGLPSDRFSAERTGGSVSTLTIQRTQQEDSAVYLCASSLGWRSTDTQYFGPGTRLTVL.

The chain has TRBV27 and TRBJ2-5, with TRBD2 matching over 7 bases. The CDR3 contains 18 residues. CDR1 and CDR2 (germline): MNHEY, SMNVEV (reference sequence). The V segment lost 0 bases and the J segment 4 bases; nucleotides outside the gene matches: 14. The CDR3 DNA sequence: TGTGCCAGCAGTTTATCGCCTGGAGGGAGGGCCCAAGGAGAGACCCAGTACTTC. Translation gives CASSLSPGGRAQGETQYF.

The rearrangement uses TRBV7-2 and TRBJ1-5; 11 positions match TRBD1. Losses at the gene ends were 6 bases for V and 6 bases for J; bases not matched to a gene: 4. Per germline, CDR1 SGHTA and CDR2 FQGNSA. The CDR3 totals 14 residues. In DNA form, the CDR3 reads TGTGCCAGCAGTTCGGACAGGGGGCCTCAGCCCCAGCATTTT. It specifies CASSSDRGPQPQHF.

The J gene is TRBJ2-3, the V gene TRBV6-6; 9 bases are shared with TRBD2. The V gene's germline CDR1 is MNHNY and CDR2 SVGAGI (reference sequence). The CDR3 consists of 16 residues. V lost 4 bases, J lost 1 base, and 6 bases stayed unmatched. CDR3 sequence: CASSSSRTSGTDTQYF. The CDR3 DNA reads as TGTGCCAGCAGTTCCTCTAGGACTAGCGGCACAGATACGCAGTATTTT.

J is TRBJ1-1 and V is TRBV10-3; D call uncertain. Germline V gene data show CDR1 as ENHRY and CDR2 as SYGVKD. The CDR3 spans 15 residues. Trimming pared 3 bases from V and 3 bases from J, leaving 14 bases between. The CDR3 region has the DNA TGTGCCATCAGTGACCCGGGCTCGAGGGACACTGAAGCTTTCTTT. Translation gives CAISDPGSRDTEAFF.

The chain couples TRBV27 to TRBJ1-1; D not certain. There are 13 residues in the CDR3. Germline CDR1 MNHEY, CDR2 SMNVEV (reference sequence). Deletions cut 3 bases from V and 4 bases from J, with 9 bases between. Here the CDR3 reads CASSLGGITEAFF. The CDR3 DNA reads TGTGCCAGCAGTTTGGGAGGGATCACTGAAGCTTTCTTT.

The rearrangement joins TRBV6-5 to TRBJ2-7; D possibly corresponds to TRBD2 (5 bases). The germline CDR1 and CDR2 sequences are MNHEY and SVGAGI. The CDR3 length is 15 residues. Trimming stripped 4 bases from V and 2 bases from J, with 15 bases between. In DNA form, the CDR3 reads TGTGCCAGCAGTTCCTTAGGGAGAGGGACCTACGAGCAGTACTTC. Its protein is CASSSLGRGTYEQYF.

The V gene is TRBV28, the J gene TRBJ1-5; maybe TRBD1 (5 bases). CDR1 is MDHEN, CDR2 SYDVKM, per germline. The CDR3 contains 15 residues. V gave up 6 bases and J gave up 4 bases, with 16 bases separating them. The chain's CDR3 is CASRPPGLTNQPQHF. The CDR3 DNA follows: TGTGCCAGCAGACCGCCAGGGTTGACAAATCAGCCCCAGCATTTT. The full variable domain, with the rest looked up from reference TRBV28 and TRBJ1-5, is DVKVTQSSRYLVKRTGEKVFLECVQDMDHENMFWYRQDPGLGLRLIYFSYDVKMKEKGDIPEGYSVSREKKERFSLILESASTNQTSMYLCASRPPGLTNQPQHFGDGTRLSIL.

This clone was counted only a few times. This rearrangement joins TRBV4-1 to TRBJ2-7; 8 nucleotides line up with TRBD2. The CDR3 contains 15 residues. V lost 5 bases and J lost 0; bases outside the gene matches: 6. In germline, CDR1 is MGHRA, CDR2 YSYEKL. CDR3 loop: CASSKTSGASYEQYF. As DNA, the CDR3 is TGCGCCAGCAGCAAAACTAGCGGAGCCTCCTACGAGCAGTACTTC.

This clone was seen only once. CDR3 in DNA: TGTGCCAGCAGCGGCAGGGGGCTGAGGGTGCTGTTTTTT. This codes for CASSGRGLRVLFF. This chain connects TRBV6-5 to TRBJ2-2; TRBD1 aligns across 8 bases. Trimming at V came to 6 bases and at J to 13 bases, leaving 10 bases not matched to a gene. The CDR3 loop spans 13 amino acids. Germline CDR1 is MNHEY and CDR2 is SVGAGI.

The chain employs TRBV7-2 and TRBJ2-3; 11 positions match TRBD2. The CDR3 consists of 17 residues. Unmatched junction bases numbered 8, after V lost 1 base and J lost 5 bases. Germline V gene lookup returns CDR1 SGHTA and CDR2 FQGNSA. This chain's CDR3 is CASSLGGSGGARDTQYF. In DNA, the CDR3 is TGTGCCAGCAGCTTAGGAGGTAGCGGGGGGGCCAGAGATACGCAGTATTTT.

The CDR3 DNA reads as TGTGCCAGCAGCGCATCCGTTGGTCTTCAGCCCCAGCATTTT. Translated: CASSASVGLQPQHF. The chain carries TRBV9 and TRBJ1-5, with D unclear. Germline V CDR1 and CDR2: SGDLS, YYNGEE. The CDR3 is made up of 14 amino acids. Trimming cost V 3 bases and J 6 bases, with 13 bases left between them.

The count of this clone is one. The CDR3 is CASSPRTVAYEQYF. CDR3 in DNA: TGTGCCAGCAGCCCACGGACTGTAGCCTACGAGCAGTACTTC. The rearrangement uses TRBV5-5 and TRBJ2-7, with D tentatively TRBD2 (5 bases). V lost 4 bases and J lost 2, with 13 bases in between. The CDR3 is 14 residues long. The germline gives CDR1 SGHKS, CDR2 YYEKEE (reference sequence).